These 25 T cell receptor beta chains originate from one sample sequenced in a study of control samples from healthy donors and cancer patients. Using immunoSEQ multiplex PCR, the repertoire was profiled, and TCRdb retains in-frame clones only, with some absent. The sample has about 150,000 clones; just under 95% are singletons. What was sequenced was blood. These receptors all stem from a man aged 40-55 years in good health.

The chain has TRBV2 and TRBJ1-6; 11 bases are a match to TRBD1. This CDR3 is built from 16 residues. Germline CDR1 is SNHLY and CDR2 is FYNNEI. J was trimmed by 9 bases and V by 6 bases; bases with no gene match: 10. CDR3 in DNA: TGTGCCAGCAGAGTTGGGACAGGGGGTTCCGGTTCACCCCTCCACTTT. Protein product: CASRVGTGGSGSPLHF.

V usage is TRBV2 and J usage is TRBJ1-5; TRBD1 matches at 7 bases. In germline, CDR1 is SNHLY, CDR2 FYNNEI. The CDR3 sequence is 16 residues long. J lost 6 bases, V lost 3 bases, and 11 bases had no gene match. CDR3 DNA: TGTGCCAGCAGTGACGAGACAGGGTTACTTCTTCAGCCCCAGCATTTT. Translated, it gives CASSDETGLLLQPQHF.

This chain joins TRBV6-5 and TRBJ1-1; 9 bases agree with TRBD1. The CDR3 runs 15 residues. The V gene's germline CDR1 is MNHEY and CDR2 SVGAGI. V trimming: 5 bases; J trimming: 6 bases; junction bases outside the gene matches: 10. The CDR3 DNA is TGTGCCAGCAGTAGGAATGGACAGGGGATGGCTGAAGCTTTCTTT. The encoded protein is CASSRNGQGMAEAFF.

The rearrangement joins TRBV30 to TRBJ1-4; D gene unclear. The V gene lost 2 bases and the J gene lost 4 bases, with 8 bases spanning the gap. There are 13 residues in the CDR3. Germline V CDR1 and CDR2: GTSNPN, SVGIG (reference sequence). The CDR3 spells CAWSLSYNEKLFF. As DNA, the CDR3 is TGTGCCTGGAGTCTCTCTTATAATGAAAAACTGTTTTTT.

The rearrangement uses TRBV6-2 or TRBV6-3 and TRBJ1-2; D unresolved. The CDR3 contains 15 residues. The germline CDR1 and CDR2 sequences are MNHEY and SVGEGT. The V gene lost 2 bases and the J gene lost 0 bases, with 10 bases spanning the gap. As DNA, the CDR3 is TGTGCCAGCAGTTACGTAGCAGGCGCTAACTATGGCTACACCTTC. Translating it yields CASSYVAGANYGYTF.

The rearrangement links TRBV6-5 to TRBJ2-7, with 7 bases aligning to TRBD1. The J segment lost 0 bases and the V segment lost 6 bases, leaving 8 bases of the junction unmatched. The CDR3 runs 15 residues. Germline assignment: CDR1 MNHEY and CDR2 SVGAGI. CDR3 nucleotides: TGTGCCAGCAGCCTAACAGGGGACCCCTCCTACGAGCAGTACTTC. This codes for CASSLTGDPSYEQYF.

This rearrangement joins TRBV27 to TRBJ2-2; D is tentatively TRBD1 or TRBD2 (5 bases each). This CDR3 is 17 amino acids long. V lost 3 bases to trimming and J lost 7 bases, with 21 bases between them. Germline CDR1 MNHEY, CDR2 SMNVEV (reference sequence). CDR3 DNA sequence: TGTGCCAGCAGTTTTACCCTAGCTAGGGGAGTGGGCGGGGAGCTGTTTTTT. Residues: CASSFTLARGVGGELFF.

This clone was seen only once. This chain links TRBV23-1 with TRBJ2-1; 11 nucleotides line up with TRBD1. TRBV23-1 qualifies as an ORF whose function is uncertain. There are 22 residues in the CDR3. The V gene end was trimmed by 4 bases and the J gene end by 5 bases; junction bases not matched to a gene: 25. The CDR3: CASSPGQGVYRQPPPPDNEQFF. The CDR3 DNA reads as TGCGCCAGCAGTCCGGGACAGGGGGTTTACCGTCAACCCCCCCCTCCCGACAATGAGCAGTTCTTC.

The chain is built from TRBV6-1 and TRBJ1-1; D is uncertain. In germline, CDR1 is MNHNS, CDR2 SASEGT. The V end was cut by 0 bases, the J end by 5 bases, with 7 bases between. CDR3 size: 13 residues. The CDR3 region has the DNA TGTGCCAGCAGTGAAGCTCAAAGGACTGAAGCTTTCTTT. Protein sequence: CASSEAQRTEAFF.

This chain connects TRBV6-5 to TRBJ1-1; D call uncertain. Germline V gene sequence: CDR1 MNHEY, CDR2 SVGAGI. The CDR3 sequence is 10 residues long. V lost 10 bases, J lost 6 bases, and 9 bases lay in between. Here the CDR3 DNA reads TGTGCCAACCCGGGCTCTGAAGCTTTCTTT. Protein sequence: CANPGSEAFF.

The chain joins TRBV28 to TRBJ1-1; 7 bases are shared with TRBD1. V was clipped by 4 bases and J by 5 bases; unmatched bases: 7. The CDR3 length is 14 residues. Per germline, CDR1 MDHEN and CDR2 SYDVKM. CDR3 amino acids: CASSSGQVITEAFF. Here the CDR3 DNA reads TGTGCCAGCAGTTCCGGACAGGTCATAACTGAAGCTTTCTTT.

The chain recombines TRBV11-2 with TRBJ1-5, with D unresolved. CDR1 and CDR2 (germline): SGHAT, FQNNGV. V gave up 1 base and J gave up 0 bases, with 7 bases separating them. The CDR3 consists of 15 residues. The CDR3 DNA reads as TGTGCCAGCAGCTTAGGTGGGGATAGCAATCAGCCCCAGCATTTT. It is translated as CASSLGGDSNQPQHF.

CDR3 region: CASSKGQGARTDTQYF. The DNA for the CDR3 is TGTGCCAGTAGTAAGGGACAGGGGGCGCGGACAGATACGCAGTATTTT. V usage is TRBV19 and J usage is TRBJ2-3; TRBD1 aligns across 12 bases. V lost 4 bases and J lost 3; bases outside the gene matches: 5. Germline V lookup: CDR1 LNHDA, CDR2 SQIVND (reference sequence). This CDR3 spans 16 amino acids.

V gene TRBV6-4 combines with J gene TRBJ1-1; the D gene is possibly TRBD1 (6 bases). V was cut by 6 bases and J by 4 bases, with 15 bases left in between. This CDR3 region has 14 residues. Germline V lookup: CDR1 MRHNA, CDR2 SNTAGT. For the CDR3, the DNA is TGTGCCAGCAGCCCAATTACAGGGAGCACTGAAGCTTTCTTT. Its protein product is CASSPITGSTEAFF.

V usage is TRBV4-3 and J usage is TRBJ1-1, with D maybe TRBD1 (5 bases). This CDR3 comprises 16 residues. Per germline, CDR1 LGHNA and CDR2 YSLEER. Trimming cost V 0 bases and J 9 bases, with 20 bases left between them. In DNA, the CDR3 is TGCGCCAGCAGCCAAGATTATCGGACACCGGGCTTTCAAGCTTTCTTT. Residues: CASSQDYRTPGFQAFF.

This chain links TRBV12-3 or TRBV12-4 with TRBJ1-1; D possibly corresponds to TRBD1 (5 bases). This CDR3 region has 11 residues. V gave up 3 bases and J gave up 7 bases, with 6 bases separating them. In DNA form, the CDR3 reads TGTGCCAGCAGTTTGGGGGGTGAAGCTTTCTTT. This sequence encodes CASSLGGEAFF.

This chain uses TRBV5-1 with TRBJ1-2; D is unresolved. CDR3 length: 13 residues. Trimming cost V 0 bases and J 2 bases, with 5 bases left between them. CDR1 and CDR2 from the germline V gene are SGHRS and YFSETQ. The CDR3 sequence is CASSLAGNYGYTF. The CDR3 DNA follows: TGCGCCAGCAGCTTGGCCGGCAACTATGGCTACACCTTC.

The CDR3 reads CASSPGQGGTDTQYF. CDR3 in DNA: TGTGCCAGCAGCCCGGGACAGGGAGGCACAGATACGCAGTATTTT. The rearrangement links TRBV2 to TRBJ2-3; 9 bases are shared with TRBD1. This CDR3 contains 15 residues. Germline CDR1 is SNHLY and CDR2 is FYNNEI. Trimming at V came to 6 bases and at J to 1 base, leaving 5 bases not matched to a gene.

The V and J genes are TRBV28 and TRBJ1-5; possible D gene TRBD1, 5 bases. The CDR3 has 14 amino acids. The germline V gene has CDR1 MDHEN and CDR2 SYDVKM. Trimming took 6 bases from V and 4 from J, leaving 13 bases between them. CDR3 amino acids: CASSRTNGNQPQHF. The DNA for the CDR3 is TGTGCCAGCAGCCGGACAAATGGAAATCAGCCCCAGCATTTT.

The chain is built from TRBV6-6 and TRBJ1-3, with 7 bases that match TRBD1. Germline loops: CDR1 MNHNY, CDR2 SVGAGI (reference sequence). J lost 0 bases, V lost 6 bases, and 5 bases had no gene match. The CDR3 loop spans 15 amino acids. DNA of the CDR3: TGTGCCAGCAGCAATCGACAGGGCTCTGGAAACACCATATATTTT. Translating gives CASSNRQGSGNTIYF.

This rearrangement joins TRBV27 to TRBJ1-5, with D maybe TRBD1 (6 bases). Trimming removed 3 bases at V and 5 bases at J, with 8 bases between. Germline V gene data show CDR1 as MNHEY and CDR2 as SMNVEV (reference sequence). The CDR3 loop spans 13 amino acids. CDR3 region: CASSFGGDQPQHF. The CDR3 region has the DNA TGTGCCAGCAGTTTCGGGGGCGATCAGCCCCAGCATTTT.

This clone was recorded once. The rearrangement links TRBV28 to TRBJ2-1, with 7 bases identical to TRBD2. The V gene's germline CDR1 is MDHEN and CDR2 SYDVKM. This CDR3 comprises 15 residues. The junction had 7 bases not matched to a gene; V was cut back by 3 bases and J by 5 bases. The chain's CDR3 is CASSLGGGLHNEQFF. Here the CDR3 DNA reads TGTGCCAGCAGTTTGGGCGGGGGACTACACAATGAGCAGTTCTTC. Full variable domain (missing parts from reference TRBV28 and TRBJ2-1): DVKVTQSSRYLVKRTGEKVFLECVQDMDHENMFWYRQDPGLGLRLIYFSYDVKMKEKGDIPEGYSVSREKKERFSLILESASTNQTSMYLCASSLGGGLHNEQFFGPGTRLTVL.

V gene TRBV6-2 or TRBV6-3 combines with J gene TRBJ2-1; 9 positions agree with TRBD1. The trim removed 3 bases at V and 1 base at J, leaving 7 bases unmatched. The CDR3 loop spans 17 amino acids. Germline V gives CDR1 MNHEY, CDR2 SVGEGT. CDR3 nucleotides: TGTGCCAGCAGTTATGAGAGCGACAGGGGGTCCTACAATGAGCAGTTCTTC. Protein sequence: CASSYESDRGSYNEQFF.

The chain uses TRBV27 and TRBJ1-4, with TRBD1 matching 8 bases. Germline lookup yields CDR1 MNHEY and CDR2 SMNVEV (reference sequence). V lost 2 bases and J lost 10; bases outside the gene matches: 18. This CDR3 spans 18 amino acids. The CDR3 DNA reads TGTGCCAGCAGTTTAAAGGGGCTCGACAGGGGACCAAGGGGAAAACTGTTTTTT. It encodes CASSLKGLDRGPRGKLFF.

V usage is TRBV6-5 and J usage is TRBJ2-3; 8 nucleotides line up with TRBD2. From germline, CDR1 is MNHEY and CDR2 SVGAGI. Trimming removed 2 bases from V and 2 bases from J; junction bases left unmatched: 6. The CDR3 has 16 amino acids. The CDR3 is CASSYERGRNTDTQYF. In DNA, the CDR3 is TGTGCCAGCAGTTACGAGCGGGGGCGCAACACAGATACGCAGTATTTT.